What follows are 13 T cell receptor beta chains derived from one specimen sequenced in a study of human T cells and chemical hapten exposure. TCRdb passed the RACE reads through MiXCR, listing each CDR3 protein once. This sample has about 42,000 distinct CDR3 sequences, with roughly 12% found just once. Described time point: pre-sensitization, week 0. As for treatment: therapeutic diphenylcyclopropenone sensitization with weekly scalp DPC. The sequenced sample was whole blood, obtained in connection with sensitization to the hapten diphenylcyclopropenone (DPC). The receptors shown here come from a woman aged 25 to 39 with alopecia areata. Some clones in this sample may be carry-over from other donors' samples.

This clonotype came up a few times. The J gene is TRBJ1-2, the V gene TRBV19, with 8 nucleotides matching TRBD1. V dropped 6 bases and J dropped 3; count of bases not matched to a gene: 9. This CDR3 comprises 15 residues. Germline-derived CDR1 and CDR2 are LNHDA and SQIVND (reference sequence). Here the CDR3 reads CASRDGQGAYYGYTF. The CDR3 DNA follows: TGTGCCAGTAGAGATGGTCAGGGGGCCTACTATGGCTACACCTTC.

The CDR3 sequence is CSVVLGGSTDTQYF. The CDR3 coding sequence is TGCAGCGTTGTCTTGGGGGGTAGCACAGATACGCAGTATTTT. The V and J genes are TRBV29-1 and TRBJ2-3; D is perhaps TRBD2 (6 bases). From germline, CDR1 is SQVTM and CDR2 ANQGSEA. Between the trimmed V and J ends, which lost 4 bases and 0 bases, there was a span of 11 bases. The CDR3 consists of 14 residues.

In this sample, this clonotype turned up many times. DNA for the CDR3: TGTGCCGCCGGGCAGGGTAGACACTCACCCCTCCACTTT. As protein: CAAGQGRHSPLHF. The gene calls are TRBV27 and TRBJ1-6; D perhaps matches TRBD1 (5 bases). The germline V gene encodes CDR1 MNHEY and CDR2 SMNVEV (reference sequence). The CDR3 spans 13 residues. Trimming took 11 bases from V and 10 from J, leaving 18 bases between them.

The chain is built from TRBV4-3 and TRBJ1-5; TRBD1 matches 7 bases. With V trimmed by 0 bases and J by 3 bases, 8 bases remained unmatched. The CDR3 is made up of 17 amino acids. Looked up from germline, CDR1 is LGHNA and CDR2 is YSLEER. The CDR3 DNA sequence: TGCGCCAGCAGCCAAGAATGGCAGGGGGACCTCAATCAGCCCCAGCATTTT. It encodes CASSQEWQGDLNQPQHF.

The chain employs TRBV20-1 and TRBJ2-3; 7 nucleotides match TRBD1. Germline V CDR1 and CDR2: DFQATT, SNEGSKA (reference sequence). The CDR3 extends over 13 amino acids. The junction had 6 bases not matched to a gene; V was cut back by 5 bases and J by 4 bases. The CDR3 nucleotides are TGCAGTGCTTTAGACAGGGCCGCAGATACGCAGTATTTT. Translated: CSALDRAADTQYF.

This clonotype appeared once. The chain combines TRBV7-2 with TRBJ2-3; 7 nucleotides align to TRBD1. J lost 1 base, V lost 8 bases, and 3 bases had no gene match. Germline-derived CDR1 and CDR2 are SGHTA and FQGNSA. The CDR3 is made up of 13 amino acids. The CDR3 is CASLQGGTDTQYF. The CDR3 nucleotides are TGTGCCAGCCTCCAGGGGGGCACAGATACGCAGTATTTT.

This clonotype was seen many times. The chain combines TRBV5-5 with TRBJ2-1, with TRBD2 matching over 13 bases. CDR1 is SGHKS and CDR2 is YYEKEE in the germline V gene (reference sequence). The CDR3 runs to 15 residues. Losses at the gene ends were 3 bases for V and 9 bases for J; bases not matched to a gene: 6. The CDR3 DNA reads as TGTGCCAGCAGCTATGGACTAGCGGGAGCGGGTGAGCAGTTCTTC. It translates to CASSYGLAGAGEQFF.

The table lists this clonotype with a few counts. CDR3 sequence reads: CASSRWSQPQHF. The CDR3 bases are TGTGCCAGCAGTCGGTGGAGTCAGCCCCAGCATTTT. V is TRBV28 and J is TRBJ1-5; unclear D gene. Germline CDR1 is MDHEN and CDR2 is SYDVKM. This CDR3 spans 12 amino acids. V was pared by 5 bases and J by 6 bases, with 8 bases between.

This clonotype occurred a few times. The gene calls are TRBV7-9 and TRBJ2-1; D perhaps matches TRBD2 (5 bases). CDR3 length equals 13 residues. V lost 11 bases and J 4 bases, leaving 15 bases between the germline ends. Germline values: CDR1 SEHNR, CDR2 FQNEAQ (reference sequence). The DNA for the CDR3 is TGTGCCCTGGGAGTCGGAGATTACAATGAGCAGTTCTTC. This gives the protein CALGVGDYNEQFF.

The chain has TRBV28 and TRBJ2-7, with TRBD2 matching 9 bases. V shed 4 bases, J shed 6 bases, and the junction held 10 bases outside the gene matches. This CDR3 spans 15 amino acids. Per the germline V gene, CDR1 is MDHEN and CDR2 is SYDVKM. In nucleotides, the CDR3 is TGTGCCAGCAGTTCACGTAGGCGGGAGGGCCCCGAGCAGTACTTC. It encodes CASSSRRREGPEQYF.

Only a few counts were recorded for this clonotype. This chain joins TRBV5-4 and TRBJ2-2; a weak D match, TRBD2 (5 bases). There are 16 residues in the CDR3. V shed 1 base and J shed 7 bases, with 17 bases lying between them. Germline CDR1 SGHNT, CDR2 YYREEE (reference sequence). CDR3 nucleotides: TGTGCCAGCAGCTTGACAGTGGCTAGCCTCAGCGGGGAGCTGTTTTTT. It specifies CASSLTVASLSGELFF.

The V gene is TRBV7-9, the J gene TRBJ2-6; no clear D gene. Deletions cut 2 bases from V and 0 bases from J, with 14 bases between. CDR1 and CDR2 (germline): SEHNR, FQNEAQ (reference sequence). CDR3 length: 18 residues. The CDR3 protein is CASSLPPPVHSGANVLTF. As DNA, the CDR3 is TGTGCCAGCAGCTTACCTCCCCCTGTCCACTCTGGGGCCAACGTCCTGACTTTC.

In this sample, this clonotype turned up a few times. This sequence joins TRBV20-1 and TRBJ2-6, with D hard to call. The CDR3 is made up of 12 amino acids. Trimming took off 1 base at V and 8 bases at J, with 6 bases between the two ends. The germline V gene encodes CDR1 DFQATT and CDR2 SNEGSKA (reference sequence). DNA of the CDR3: TGCAGTGCTAGAGTGGGAACCAACGTCCTGACTTTC. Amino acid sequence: CSARVGTNVLTF.